Here is one T cell receptor beta chain with its context. The repertoire was sequenced with immunoSEQ multiplex PCR; TCRdb's copy has only in-frame clones and lacks some. The sample includes about 86,000 clones, more than 85% of them seen just once. These data belong to a study of control samples from healthy donors and cancer patients. Germline loops: CDR1 KGHSH, CDR2 LQKENI. The CDR3 is 14 residues long. The V segment lost 5 bases and the J segment 0 bases; nucleotides outside the gene matches: 2. The source of this sequence is a woman in her 30s in good health. The sample consisted of blood. V usage is TRBV18 and J usage is TRBJ1-1; TRBD1 aligns across 8 bases. For the CDR3, the DNA is TGTGCCAGCTCAGCGACAGGGGTGAACACTGAAGCTTTCTTT. As protein: CASSATGVNTEAFF.